A single sample is the source of the 5 T cell receptor beta chains below, sequenced in a study of blood T cell repertoires in COVID-19. Sequencing used immunoSEQ multiplex PCR; TCRdb keeps in-frame clones, though not all of them. The data show roughly 150,000 clones, with around three quarters seen just once and around 8.1% held by the top ten. The sample taken for sequencing was peripheral blood. Every receptor here comes from a man in his fifties or sixties with acute or convalescent COVID-19.

V and J are TRBV29-1 and TRBJ1-2; the D is unclear. The CDR3 is made up of 12 amino acids. The V gene's germline CDR1 is SQVTM and CDR2 ANQGSEA. Trimming pared 0 bases from V and 2 bases from J, leaving 4 bases between. The CDR3 DNA reads as TGCAGCGTTGAAGACATGAACTATGGCTACACCTTC. Translated: CSVEDMNYGYTF.

The chain recombines TRBV7-2 with TRBJ2-2; the match to TRBD1 covers 8 bases. Germline values: CDR1 SGHTA, CDR2 FQGNSA. Germline trimming cut 5 bases from V and 1 base from J; bases unmatched to any gene: 3. The CDR3 is made up of 15 amino acids. CDR3 region: CASSTGQGNTGELFF. The CDR3 bases are TGTGCCAGCAGCACCGGACAGGGGAACACCGGGGAGCTGTTTTTT.

In its sample, this clone was seen a few times. The chain has TRBV6-2 or TRBV6-3 and TRBJ1-5, with unresolved D. V shed 2 bases and J shed 0 bases, with 8 bases lying between them. The germline CDR1 and CDR2 sequences are MNHEY and SVGEGT. This CDR3 region has 15 residues. DNA of the CDR3: TGTGCCAGCAGTTACATCCGAGATAGCAATCAGCCCCAGCATTTT. It specifies CASSYIRDSNQPQHF.

This clone has a single count. The CDR3 region is CASSYAAGKNSPLHF. CDR3 DNA sequence: TGTGCCAGCAGTTACGCAGCGGGGAAAAATTCACCCCTCCACTTT. The rearrangement uses TRBV6-5 and TRBJ1-6; D is unclear. V shed 2 bases and J shed 7 bases, with 12 bases lying between them. CDR1 is MNHEY, CDR2 SVGAGI, per germline. The CDR3 spans 15 residues.

The chain combines TRBV11-2 with TRBJ2-6; D not certain. V lost 7 bases, J lost 0 bases, and 4 bases lay in between. CDR3 length: 13 residues. From germline, CDR1 is SGHAT and CDR2 FQNNGV. CDR3 in amino acids: CASTRSGANVLTF. The DNA of the CDR3 is TGTGCCAGCACCCGCTCTGGGGCCAACGTCCTGACTTTC.